The entry that follows covers one T cell receptor beta chain sequence. Its target is not known. This entry comes from a study of cytomegalovirus exposure and HLA in healthy donors. The PCR had 60 Vbeta and 13 Jbeta primers. Sequencing used immunoSEQ multiplex PCR; TCRdb keeps in-frame clones, though not all of them. This repertoire shows around 210,000 clones, roughly 84% found once; its top ten account for 0.24%. The germline V gene encodes CDR1 MNHNS and CDR2 SASEGT. With 3 bases clipped from V and 1 base from J, the junction kept 0 bases outside the gene matches. This CDR3 comprises 15 residues. The study's findings and limits: Immune exposure data for these donors was limited to CMV serostatus. Versus the roughly 640-donor mean, an Asian-associated ancestry cluster reportedly showed fewer N-insertions in a later analysis.

The genes are TRBV6-1 and TRBJ2-3; 11 nucleotides align to TRBD2. The specimen sequenced was PBMCs. The TCR was taken from a girl aged 2-15 years in good health and CMV-seronegative. The CDR3 nucleotides read TGTGCCAGCAGTGAGACTAGCGGGGGCACAGATACGCAGTATTTT. Residues: CASSETSGGTDTQYF.